Listed below are T cell receptor beta chains from one sample, sequenced in a study of blood T cell repertoires in COVID-19. Profiled with immunoSEQ multiplex PCR; TCRdb holds only in-frame clones, not every one. The table lists a few hundred thousand clones, around 89% of them singletons. The sequencing input was peripheral blood. The receptors stem from a woman aged 45-60 years with COVID-19, enrolled during active disease. The CDR3 runs from the conserved cysteine through the conserved F or W. The D gene is left open where the match is weak. The size entry is marked missing in some rows and otherwise reads once, few, many or a size class.

J gene	V gene	D gene	clone size	CDR3 protein	CDR3 DNA
TRBJ2-7	TRBV19	TRBD1	once	CASSTTGGVDEQYF	TGTGCCAGTAGTACTACAGGGGGAGTGGACGAGCAGTACTTC
TRBJ2-4	TRBV7-2	.	.	CASSPAGTWSNIQYF	TGTGCCAGCAGCCCTGCCGGGACATGGAGCAACATTCAGTACTTC
TRBJ2-4	TRBV27	TRBD1	.	CASSLWTGRAKNIQYF	TGTGCCAGCAGTTTATGGACAGGGAGAGCCAAAAACATTCAGTACTTC
TRBJ2-6	TRBV6-1	TRBD1	.	CASSARQGVTGANVLTF	TGTGCCAGCAGTGCAAGACAGGGGGTCACTGGGGCCAACGTCCTGACTTTC
TRBJ2-7	TRBV11-2	.	.	CASSLRRDFGYEQYF	TGTGCCAGCAGCTTACGACGGGACTTCGGCTACGAGCAGTACTTC
TRBJ2-3	TRBV11-2	TRBD1	.	CASSWTRTGTDTQYF	TGTGCCAGCAGCTGGACGAGGACAGGGACAGATACGCAGTATTTT
TRBJ2-7	TRBV7-8	TRBD2	.	CASSLATSGSDEQYF	TGTGCCAGCAGCTTAGCGACTAGCGGGAGTGACGAGCAGTACTTC
TRBJ1-1	TRBV9	.	.	CASSSAPGDKNTEAFF	TGTGCCAGCAGCTCAGCTCCGGGGGATAAGAACACTGAAGCTTTCTTT
TRBJ2-5	TRBV5-1	TRBD2	.	CASSLTGLAGGETQYF	TGCGCCAGCAGCTTAACCGGACTAGCGGGAGGAGAGACCCAGTACTTC
TRBJ1-4	TRBV5-1	TRBD1	.	CASRTGTGNEKLFF	TGCGCCAGCAGGACCGGGACAGGGAATGAAAAACTGTTTTTT
TRBJ2-5	TRBV7-7	.	.	CASSLGVSGQETQYF	TGTGCTAGCAGCTTAGGAGTCAGCGGACAAGAGACCCAGTACTTC
TRBJ1-4	TRBV19	TRBD1	.	CASDPGTGNEKLFF	TGTGCCAGTGATCCCGGGACAGGGAATGAAAAACTGTTTTTT
TRBJ1-4	TRBV5-1	TRBD1	once	CASSSTGQAAEKLFF	TGCGCCAGCAGCTCCACGGGACAGGCGGCTGAAAAACTGTTTTTT
TRBJ2-7	TRBV18	TRBD1	once	CASSGDRYEQYF	TGTGCCAGCTCAGGGGACAGGTACGAGCAGTACTTC
TRBJ2-1	TRBV11-2	.	.	CASSLVQRVNEQFF	TGTGCCAGCAGCTTAGTACAACGGGTTAATGAGCAGTTCTTC
TRBJ2-2	TRBV30	TRBD2	.	CASEHRLAGGTGELFF	TGTGCCTCAGAACACCGACTAGCGGGAGGCACCGGGGAGCTGTTTTTT
TRBJ2-7	TRBV7-8	.	.	CASSLTISDRMKYEQYF	TGTGCCAGCAGCTTAACTATTTCGGACAGAATGAAGTACGAGCAGTACTTC
TRBJ2-5	TRBV2	TRBD1	.	CASKRQGNRETQYF	TGTGCCAGTAAAAGACAGGGAAATCGGGAGACCCAGTACTTC
TRBJ2-7	TRBV5-8	TRBD2	many	CASSLGLAGAFDEQYF	TGTGCCAGCAGCCTCGGACTAGCGGGAGCGTTCGACGAGCAGTACTTC
TRBJ2-4	TRBV25-1	TRBD1	.	CASSEYRGKNIQYF	TGTGCCAGCAGTGAGTACAGGGGGAAAAACATTCAGTACTTC
TRBJ2-1	TRBV19	.	.	CASSIFWRDLNNEQFF	TGTGCCAGTAGTATCTTCTGGCGGGACCTGAACAATGAGCAGTTCTTC
TRBJ2-5	TRBV11-2	TRBD2	.	CASRGLVNQETQYF	TGTGCCAGCAGAGGACTAGTAAACCAAGAGACCCAGTACTTC
TRBJ1-2	TRBV5-6	TRBD1	.	CASRETGGTEDNYGYTF	TGTGCCAGCAGGGAAACAGGGGGGACAGAAGATAACTATGGCTACACCTTC
TRBJ2-5	TRBV7-6	TRBD2	.	CASSKRAGVEETQYF	TGTGCCAGCAGCAAAAGAGCGGGAGTGGAAGAGACCCAGTACTTC